The source of this TCR beta chain is a study of T cells after yellow fever vaccination. At the level of the study: Researchers used SMART-Seq v4 Ultra Low Input to prepare fractions that had low cell numbers.

With 5 bases clipped from V and 4 bases from J, the junction kept 3 bases outside the gene matches. This CDR3 contains 13 residues. The germline V gene has CDR1 SQVTM and CDR2 ANQGSEA. One entry per CDR3 protein results from TCRdb running MiXCR on the 5' RACE reads. The sample contains under 400,000 distinct CDR3 sequences, roughly 12% of which appear only once. This clonotype appeared a few times. The rearrangement links TRBV29-1 to TRBJ1-4; 8 positions match TRBD1. The specimen comprised PBMCs, sampled on the day of the first yellow fever vaccination. The receptor was isolated from a man younger than 35 who received the YFV17D yellow fever vaccine. CDR3 sequence: CSVSTGDNEKLFF. In nucleotides, the CDR3 is TGCAGCGTTTCGACAGGGGATAATGAAAAACTGTTTTTT.